This T cell receptor beta chain was observed in a study of vaccination effects on CD4 cells after COVID-19. About the study: Following the second dose by a median of 72 days, the post-vaccine samples were obtained.

Following a 10-day culture, CD4+ T cells were purified. This individual contracted SARS-CoV-2 between March and December 2020, as verified by PCR. Two doses of either BNT162b2 or mRNA-1273 were given to each participant. Study outcomes and limitations: The study found marked clonal contraction of infection- and vaccine-induced clones late after vaccination.

V lost 3 bases and J lost 1; bases outside the gene matches: 9. The CDR3 consists of 16 residues. Germline V gives CDR1 DFQATT, CDR2 SNEGSKA (reference sequence). The assay was immunoSEQ multiplex PCR, and TCRdb's table has in-frame clones only and misses some. The data contain about 46,000 clones, 65% to 75% of them singletons. The table lists this clone with a few counts. Its cognate antigen is unknown. The sequencing used CD4+ T cells from PBMCs cultured without peptide, collected after COVID-19 vaccination. This TCR derives from a human donor who had a prior SARS-CoV-2 infection. The V gene is TRBV20-1, the J gene TRBJ2-7; the match to TRBD2 covers 10 bases. The CDR3 region has the DNA TGCAGTGCTAGTCCTCGCCTAGCGGGGGTGTCCTACGAGCAGTACTTC. Its protein is CSASPRLAGVSYEQYF.